This passage covers 7 T cell receptor beta chains from one sample sequenced in a study of T cell changes during pregnancy in multiple sclerosis. The repertoire was sequenced with immunoSEQ multiplex PCR; TCRdb's copy has only in-frame clones and lacks some. The sample lists about 86,000 clones, more than 85% occurring once. The sequences come from peripheral blood, collected in the first trimester of pregnancy. The receptors were sampled from a female donor in good health, enrolled as a control in a pregnancy study.

The V and J genes are TRBV6-5 and TRBJ1-5; the D gene is possibly TRBD1 (6 bases). V was cut by 6 bases and J by 3 bases, with 9 bases left in between. CDR1 is MNHEY, CDR2 SVGAGI, per germline. The CDR3 covers 13 residues. DNA for the CDR3: TGTGCCAGCAGAGGACAGAACAATCAGCCCCAGCATTTT. Its translation: CASRGQNNQPQHF.

The chain carries TRBV9 and TRBJ2-3; TRBD2 is a possible D gene (5 bases). This CDR3 is 13 amino acids long. Trimming pared 3 bases from V and 6 bases from J, leaving 11 bases between. From germline, CDR1 is SGDLS and CDR2 YYNGEE. Here the CDR3 DNA reads TGTGCCAGCAGCGCCAGACCGGGGGATACGCAGTATTTT. This encodes CASSARPGDTQYF.

The chain joins TRBV18 to TRBJ2-5; weak D call: TRBD2 (5 bases). Germline V gene sequence: CDR1 KGHSH, CDR2 LQKENI. The CDR3 totals 13 residues. Trimming pared 6 bases from V and 4 bases from J, leaving 12 bases between. DNA for the CDR3: TGTGCCAGCTCCCGAGGGTATGCAGAGACCCAGTACTTC. This gives the protein CASSRGYAETQYF. The variable domain in full, with the rest retrieved from reference TRBV18 and TRBJ2-5, is NAGVMQNPRHLVRRRGQEARLRCSPMKGHSHVYWYRQLPEEGLKFMVYLQKENIIDESGMPKERFSAEFPKEGPSILRIQQVVRGDSAAYFCASSRGYAETQYFGPGTRLLVL.

This clone was observed a single time. The genes are TRBV7-2 and TRBJ2-7; TRBD2 aligns across 8 bases. The V and J ends lost 5 bases and 2 bases, in that order; junction bases with no gene match: 5. Germline CDR1 is SGHTA and CDR2 is FQGNSA. The CDR3 runs to 14 residues. CDR3 sequence: CASSAGTRTYEQYF. CDR3 nucleotide sequence: TGTGCCAGCAGCGCCGGGACTAGGACCTACGAGCAGTACTTC.

The chain is built from TRBV27 and TRBJ2-3, with D unresolved. CDR3 length equals 15 residues. The germline V and J ends were trimmed by 2 bases and 1 base, with 10 bases remaining between them. CDR1 MNHEY and CDR2 SMNVEV come from the germline V gene (reference sequence). The CDR3 loop reads CASSLQTAGTDTQYF. CDR3 DNA: TGTGCCAGCAGTTTACAGACGGCGGGCACAGATACGCAGTATTTT.

The chain uses TRBV4-3 and TRBJ2-5; 8 bases align to TRBD1. V was clipped by 2 bases and J by 4 bases; unmatched bases: 6. Germline-derived CDR1 and CDR2 are LGHNA and YSLEER. The CDR3 consists of 15 residues. The DNA of the CDR3 is TGCGCCAGCAGCCAACGACAGGGGATTCGAGAGACCCAGTACTTC. Translated, it gives CASSQRQGIRETQYF.

This clone was found once. This chain's CDR3 is CASSSRQGATDTEAFF. CDR3 nucleotides: TGTGCCAGCAGCTCGAGACAGGGGGCAACGGACACTGAAGCTTTCTTT. The chain is built from TRBV11-2 and TRBJ1-1, with TRBD1 matching over 10 bases. The V gene end was trimmed by 4 bases and the J gene end by 3 bases; junction bases not matched to a gene: 8. Germline loops: CDR1 SGHAT, CDR2 FQNNGV. This CDR3 region has 16 residues.